The next 26 T cell receptor beta chains were all read from a single sample in a study of blood T cell repertoires in COVID-19 (dated by TCRdb to 2018 to 2020). The library was obtained by the immunoSEQ multiplex PCR assay. The table was pulled from immuneACCESS by TCRdb, which kept in-frame rearrangements only. Such tables lose some clones; where checked, under half of the loss comes from unresolved V genes, and the rest has no known cause. A total of some 260,000 clones appear in this sample, more than 60% of them only once. The top ten clonotypes cover 3% to 4% of the sample. Sequenced: peripheral blood. The origin of the receptors is a woman in her forties with active or convalescent COVID-19.

The gene calls are TRBV2 and TRBJ2-2; maybe TRBD1 (6 bases). This CDR3 spans 12 amino acids. Germline CDR1 SNHLY, CDR2 FYNNEI. V was pared by 8 bases and J by 3 bases, with 7 bases between. The CDR3 nucleotides are TGTGCCAGCCGGACAGACACCGGGGAGCTGTTTTTT. It yields the protein CASRTDTGELFF.

The gene calls are TRBV3-1 (or the pseudogene TRBV3-2) and TRBJ1-1; 8 bases line up with TRBD1. With 4 bases clipped from V and 6 bases from J, the junction kept 4 bases outside the gene matches. CDR1 is LGHDT, CDR2 YNNKEL, per germline (reference sequence). The CDR3 extends over 13 amino acids. CDR3 sequence: CASSPNRGSEAFF. CDR3 nucleotides: TGTGCCAGCAGCCCCAACAGGGGGTCTGAAGCTTTCTTT.

This clone was seen only once. The CDR3 DNA reads as TGTGCCAGCAGCGATAGGACAGGGGAGCGGGAAAAACTGTTTTTT. Encoded protein: CASSDRTGEREKLFF. The V and J genes are TRBV7-9 and TRBJ1-4, with 9 nucleotides matching TRBD1. The length of the CDR3 is 15 residues. The trim removed 5 bases at V and 8 bases at J, leaving 9 bases unmatched. CDR1 is SEHNR and CDR2 is FQNEAQ in the germline V gene (reference sequence).

This clone was seen a handful of times. The gene calls are TRBV3-1 (or the pseudogene TRBV3-2) and TRBJ1-1; tentatively, D is TRBD1 (5 bases). V was shortened by 1 base and J by 5 bases, with 8 bases between the two germline ends. CDR1 LGHDT and CDR2 YNNKEL come from the germline V gene (reference sequence). The CDR3 covers 13 residues. The CDR3 DNA reads TGTGCCAGCAGCCAAGGTGGGGGGACTGAAGCTTTCTTT. It translates to CASSQGGGTEAFF.

The CDR3 DNA is TGTGCCAGCAGCCCCACGGGGGAGACCCAGTACTTC. Translation gives CASSPTGETQYF. J is TRBJ2-5 and V is TRBV27, with TRBD2 as a possible D gene (5 bases). The CDR3 has 12 amino acids. The germline V and J ends were trimmed by 6 bases and 5 bases, with 10 bases remaining between them. Germline V gene data show CDR1 as MNHEY and CDR2 as SMNVEV (reference sequence).

This chain links TRBV28 with TRBJ2-7; D gene unclear. From germline, CDR1 is MDHEN and CDR2 SYDVKM. V lost 2 bases and J 3 bases, leaving 5 bases between the germline ends. CDR3 length: 12 amino acids. DNA for the CDR3: TGTGCCAGCAGTTTACCGGGCTACGAGCAGTACGTC. Translated: CASSLPGYEQYV.

The V call is TRBV27, the J call TRBJ2-2; no clear D gene. The length of the CDR3 is 13 residues. V lost 4 bases to trimming and J lost 3 bases, with 6 bases between them. CDR1 and CDR2 from the germline V gene are MNHEY and SMNVEV (reference sequence). CDR3 coding DNA: TGTGCCAGCAGTTCTCAGTACACCGGGGAGCTGTTTTTT. Translated: CASSSQYTGELFF.

The rearrangement joins TRBV27 to TRBJ2-2; 7 nucleotides match TRBD2. The junction had 13 bases not matched to a gene; V was cut back by 10 bases and J by 5 bases. Germline V gives CDR1 MNHEY, CDR2 SMNVEV (reference sequence). This CDR3 has 15 residues. The CDR3 nucleotides are TGTGCCATGAGTGAACGGCAGGGAGGGACCGGGGAGCTGTTTTTT. This codes for CAMSERQGGTGELFF.

This sequence joins TRBV15 and TRBJ2-2; D gene uncertain. Germline-derived CDR1 and CDR2 are LNHNV and YYDKDF (reference sequence). The V gene lost 0 bases and the J gene lost 5 bases, with 4 bases spanning the gap. The CDR3 runs to 13 residues. CDR3 in amino acids: CATSRDQTGELFF. The CDR3, as DNA: TGTGCCACCAGCAGAGATCAGACCGGGGAGCTGTTTTTT.

The chain carries TRBV27 and TRBJ2-2; D gene unclear. Looked up from germline, CDR1 is MNHEY and CDR2 is SMNVEV (reference sequence). V lost 7 bases and J lost 0, with 12 bases in between. This CDR3 spans 15 amino acids. The CDR3 is CASTHGQANTGELFF. Written as DNA, the CDR3 is TGTGCCAGCACCCATGGGCAGGCGAACACCGGGGAGCTGTTTTTT.

The chain employs TRBV25-1 and TRBJ1-2; 7 nucleotides align to TRBD1. The ends lost 1 base at V and 4 bases at J; junction bases unmatched: 12. The germline V gene has CDR1 MGHDK and CDR2 SYGVNS. The CDR3 covers 17 residues. CDR3 nucleotides: TGTGCCAGCAGTGAATTTTCCTCTCTAACAGGGGTCTATGGCTACACCTTC. Translated: CASSEFSSLTGVYGYTF.

The V and J genes are TRBV12-3 or TRBV12-4 and TRBJ1-1; TRBD1 might be the D (5 bases). The CDR3 sequence is 13 residues long. The V and J ends lost 7 bases and 4 bases respectively, with 13 bases between them. CDR3 sequence (DNA): TGTGCCAGCACCCCGTCGGGGGGCACTGAAGCTTTCTTT. Translated, it gives CASTPSGGTEAFF.

The rearrangement uses TRBV28 and TRBJ1-4; 7 nucleotides match TRBD1. CDR3 length: 15 amino acids. Looked up from germline, CDR1 is MDHEN and CDR2 is SYDVKM. J was trimmed by 5 bases and V by 5 bases; bases with no gene match: 8. The CDR3 reads CASSPWTGRNEKLFF. For the CDR3, the DNA is TGTGCCAGCAGTCCCTGGACAGGTCGCAATGAAAAACTGTTTTTT.

The V call is TRBV12-5, the J call TRBJ2-5, with 9 bases lining up with TRBD1. CDR1 is LGHNT, CDR2 FRNRAP, per germline. Trimming cost V 6 bases and J 6 bases; bases outside gene matches: 5. The CDR3 length is 13 residues. CDR3: CASGLGQGKTQYF. CDR3 DNA sequence: TGTGCTAGTGGCCTCGGACAGGGGAAGACCCAGTACTTC.

The chain recombines TRBV15 with TRBJ2-1, with 10 bases aligning to TRBD1. The germline V gene encodes CDR1 LNHNV and CDR2 YYDKDF (reference sequence). V gave up 0 bases and J gave up 6 bases; unmatched junction bases: 11. The CDR3 consists of 18 residues. The CDR3 here is CATSRDALGTGEGNEQFF. DNA for the CDR3: TGTGCCACCAGCAGAGATGCCCTGGGGACAGGGGAGGGCAATGAGCAGTTCTTC.

V and J are TRBV5-1 and TRBJ2-2, with 11 bases aligning to TRBD1. This CDR3 spans 16 amino acids. The ends lost 0 bases at V and 7 bases at J; junction bases unmatched: 5. Germline values: CDR1 SGHRS, CDR2 YFSETQ. CDR3 in DNA: TGCGCCAGCAGCTTGGGAGGACAGGGGGCCCTCGGGGAGCTGTTTTTT. Its translation is CASSLGGQGALGELFF.

As concerns this clone: This specimen includes other DNA sequences encoding the same CDR3. The genes are TRBV28 and TRBJ2-7, with 8 bases fitting TRBD1. The CDR3 contains 13 residues. Germline values: CDR1 MDHEN, CDR2 SYDVKM. Germline trimming cut 6 bases from V and 3 bases from J; bases unmatched to any gene: 4. CDR3 protein: CASRRTGSYEQYV. CDR3 DNA sequence: TGTGCCAGCAGAAGGACAGGGAGCTACGAGCAGTACGTC.

CDR3 DNA sequence: TGTGCCAGCAGTTACTCCAGGGGGCCGGTCACTGAAGCTTTCTTT. Translation: CASSYSRGPVTEAFF. The V call is TRBV6-5, the J call TRBJ1-1; 8 nucleotides align to TRBD1. V shed 0 bases, J shed 4 bases, and the junction held 4 bases outside the gene matches. This CDR3 is 15 amino acids long. CDR1 and CDR2 from the germline V gene are MNHEY and SVGAGI.

The chain employs TRBV6-5 and TRBJ2-1; a possible D gene is TRBD1 (6 bases). The CDR3 totals 15 residues. The ends were cut back, 5 bases at V and 2 bases at J, with 13 bases in the middle. Germline-derived CDR1 and CDR2 are MNHEY and SVGAGI. This chain's CDR3 is CASSRGTSTYNEQFF. In DNA form, the CDR3 reads TGTGCCAGCAGTCGAGGGACAAGTACCTACAATGAGCAGTTCTTC.

This clone appeared many times. This sequence joins TRBV11-2 and TRBJ1-2, with D unclear. The CDR3 contains 12 residues. The germline CDR1 and CDR2 sequences are SGHAT and FQNNGV. Trimming pared 8 bases from V and 4 bases from J, leaving 11 bases between. The DNA of the CDR3 is TGTGCCAGCGCGGCAGTAAGCTATGGCTACACCTTC. Translated, it gives CASAAVSYGYTF. The variable domain in full, with the rest retrieved from reference TRBV11-2 and TRBJ1-2, is EAGVAQSPRYKIIEKRQSVAFWCNPISGHATLYWYQQILGQGPKLLIQFQNNGVVDDSQLPKDRFSAERLKGVDSTLKIQPAKLEDSAVYLCASAAVSYGYTFGSGTRLTVV.

Points on this clone: One end of the junction does not line up with germline, which may come from a read error. The J gene is TRBJ1-1, the V gene TRBV5-1, with D unresolved. CDR1 is SGHRS, CDR2 YFSETQ, per germline. The CDR3 is 11 residues long. As DNA, the CDR3 is TGCGCCAGCAGCTTGAACAGTGAAGCTTTCTTT. This translates into CASSLNSEAFF.

V usage is TRBV18 and J usage is TRBJ1-4; a weak D match, TRBD1 (6 bases). The CDR3 covers 17 residues. Germline V lookup: CDR1 KGHSH, CDR2 LQKENI. V was shortened by 2 bases and J by 7 bases, with 20 bases between the two germline ends. The CDR3 region is CASSPTRQEPEGEKLFF. In DNA, the CDR3 is TGTGCCAGCTCACCAACCCGACAGGAACCCGAGGGTGAAAAACTGTTTTTT.

J is TRBJ1-3 and V is TRBV5-6; no definite D call. CDR3 length: 15 residues. Trimming pared 0 bases from V and 2 bases from J, leaving 9 bases between. CDR1 and CDR2 (germline): SGHDT, YYEEEE. In DNA, the CDR3 is TGTGCCAGCAGCTTGGGACTGAGCCCTGGAAACACCATATATTTT. It yields the protein CASSLGLSPGNTIYF.

The chain links TRBV5-1 to TRBJ2-1, with 12 bases lining up with TRBD2. In germline, CDR1 is SGHRS, CDR2 YFSETQ. V shed 4 bases and J 4 bases; nucleotides not matched to a gene: 6. The CDR3 has 16 residues. As DNA, the CDR3 is TGCGCCAGCAGCCGACCGACTAGCGGGGGATACAATGAGCAGTTCTTC. Amino acids: CASSRPTSGGYNEQFF.

This clone was recorded once. This sequence joins TRBV6-4 and TRBJ2-2; TRBD2 is a possible D gene (6 bases). Trimming left V 6 bases short and J 6 bases short, with 8 bases between. The CDR3 extends over 12 amino acids. Germline V gives CDR1 MRHNA, CDR2 SNTAGT. Written as DNA, the CDR3 is TGTGCCAGCAGAGCTAGCGCCGGGGAGCTGTTTTTT. Translating gives CASRASAGELFF.

This chain links TRBV7-8 with TRBJ2-3; TRBD2 aligns across 7 bases. V was pared by 5 bases and J by 1 base, with 6 bases of the junction left unmatched. Per germline, CDR1 SGHVS and CDR2 FQNEAQ. This CDR3 spans 15 amino acids. DNA for the CDR3: TGTGCCAGCAGCGCCACTAGCGTCGGCACAGATACGCAGTATTTT. Translated: CASSATSVGTDTQYF. The whole variable domain, remainder taken from reference TRBV7-8 and TRBJ2-3, is GAGVSQSPRYKVAKRGQDVALRCDPISGHVSLFWYQQALGQGPEFLTYFQNEAQLDKSGLPSDRFFAERPEGSVSTLKIQRTQQEDSAVYLCASSATSVGTDTQYFGPGTRLTVL.